This T cell receptor (beta chain) was sequenced during a study of blood T cell repertoires in COVID-19. Study summary: Samples came from the United States, Italy and Spain, spanning acute and convalescent COVID-19. Sample material is recorded as cDNA or gDNA derived from T cells, B-cell-depleted T cells, or PBMCs.

Losses at the gene ends were 4 bases for V and 9 bases for J; bases not matched to a gene: 10. The CDR3 is 15 amino acids. Germline assignment: CDR1 SGHDT and CDR2 YYEEEE. The repertoire was sequenced with immunoSEQ multiplex PCR; TCRdb's copy has only in-frame clones and lacks some. The sample shows 35,000 to 45,000 clones, 70% to 80% of them seen only once. This clone is a singleton in its sample. This TCR derives from a man between 60 and 75 years old with active COVID-19. Sample: peripheral blood. This sequence joins TRBV5-6 and TRBJ2-3; 11 positions agree with TRBD2. CDR3 region: CASSPLAGGVATQYF. The CDR3 nucleotides are TGTGCCAGCAGCCCTCTAGCGGGAGGAGTTGCGACGCAGTATTTT.